The present entry profiles one T cell receptor beta chain with its context. This receptor's antigen is unknown. Base qualities are not recorded, but no much larger clone differs from it by a single base. Patients with autoimmune disease history or receiving systemic immunosuppression were excluded from the trial. Peripheral blood for TCR sequencing was collected from all dose cohorts at baseline, on cycle 4 day 1, and on cycle 7 day 1. The samples were drawn from a first-in-human, open-label, multicenter phase I dose-escalation trial of ivuxolimab. Adults with locally advanced or metastatic melanoma, renal cell, hepatocellular, or head and neck squamous cell carcinoma were enrolled in the trial. Before TCR sequencing, CD4+ T cells and CD8+ T cells from peripheral blood were sorted into separate populations. Genomic DNA was extracted from sorted cells for sequencing of the TCRbeta CDR3 region. TCRbeta CDR3 regions were sequenced using the immunoSEQ Assay. This immuneACCESS table, as held by TCRdb, lists in-frame sequences with V and J called but not all clones. Of the missing ones, under half trace to an unresolved V gene in checked studies; the others have no known cause. The sample has fewer than 90,000 clones on record, about 89% of them singletons. The ten biggest clones cover under 2% of the sample.

The data were obtained in a study of OX40 agonist ivuxolimab in advanced cancers. The study in broad terms: Ivuxolimab was an agonistic, fully human IgG2 monoclonal antibody directed against OX40 (CD134), a costimulatory receptor. Patients were allowed to have had prior anti-PD-1, anti-PD-L1 or anti-CTLA-4 therapy, and around 41% of the dose-escalation patients had previously received checkpoint inhibitors. Intravenous ivuxolimab was administered to patients every 2 weeks at six dose levels: 0.01, 0.1, 0.3, 1.5, 3 and 10 mg/kg. The purpose of peripheral TCRbeta sequencing was to test whether ivuxolimab changed TCR sequence diversity and led to clonal T-cell expansion. Of the 50 to 55 patients in dose escalation, 19 had hepatocellular carcinoma, approximately 15 had melanoma, 9 had renal cell carcinoma and 9 had head and neck cancer. Partial responses occurred in three dose-escalation patients, of whom one had hepatocellular carcinoma and two had cutaneous melanoma. In the dose-escalation cohort, 75% to 90% of patients were male, and the mean age was roughly 60 years with a range of roughly 20 to 85. The paper describes the monotherapy dose-escalation part (N ≈ 49 patients) of the phase I trial of ivuxolimab.

Study-wide findings and limitations: Which antigens the clonally expanded peripheral T cells were specific for was not determined. At doses of 0.1 to 3.0 mg/kg, clonal expansion of both CD4+ and CD8+ T cells in blood was seen between baseline and week 6. After ivuxolimab, more expanded clones were found on average in CD8+ T cells than in CD4+ T cells. Low levels of normalized T-cell clonal expansion were also seen in some nonresponding patients. Partial responders in the 0.1-3.0 mg/kg groups had among the lowest normalized peripheral clonal expansion, especially among CD8+ T cells.

The sample was CD4+ or CD8+ T cells sorted from blood, taken in a trial of the OX40 agonist ivuxolimab. This receptor was obtained from an adult with an advanced solid tumor such as melanoma, head and neck, liver or kidney cancer.

This receptor has the CDR3 CASSVAPEGIQYF. The DNA sequence is given as TGTGCCAGCAGCGTAGCTCCGGAGGGCATTCAGTACTTC. The rearranged segments are TRBV9 and TRBJ2-4; a weak D assignment points to TRBD2 (6 bases agree). The CDR3 sequence holds 13 residues, the cysteine and phenylalanine included. Of the read, only the CDR3 DNA is kept; its 39 bases are in frame from base 1. V is clipped by 0 bases and J by 9 bases, and the sequence between their germline boundaries is 10 bases long. CDR1 is given as SGDLS and CDR2 as YYNGEE, both from the germline V gene.